A selection of T cell receptor beta chains follows, all from one sample in a study of monozygotic twins with inflammatory bowel disease. TCRdb reprocessed the 5' RACE reads, with one entry per CDR3 protein and no DNA. This table holds 300,000 to 350,000 distinct CDR3 sequences. The sample comprised blood. The source is a human donor with ulcerative colitis or Crohn's disease, or a healthy co-twin of an affected twin (not recorded which). CDR3s include the opening cysteine and the closing phenylalanine or tryptophan.

v_call: TRBV7-8
j_call: TRBJ2-3
cdr3_aa: CASSTVRTDTQYF

v_call: TRBV7-8
j_call: TRBJ2-6
cdr3_aa: CASSSLGRGIRSGANVLTF

v_call: TRBV10-3
j_call: TRBJ1-2
cdr3_aa: CAISESNRVATF

v_call: TRBV20-1
j_call: TRBJ2-2
cdr3_aa: CSAPGLAPTGELFF

v_call: TRBV7-9
j_call: TRBJ1-4
cdr3_aa: CASSIRGAGEKLFF

v_call: TRBV5-1
j_call: TRBJ2-2
cdr3_aa: CATNLDRGSTGELFF

v_call: TRBV7-9
j_call: TRBJ2-1
cdr3_aa: CASSPSYNEQFF

v_call: TRBV20-1
j_call: TRBJ2-3
cdr3_aa: CSARDLGFTDTQYF

v_call: TRBV5-1
j_call: TRBJ2-3
cdr3_aa: CASSLVGAAGTDTQYF

v_call: TRBV12-3/TRBV12-4
j_call: TRBJ2-1
cdr3_aa: CASRQTGTGYNEQFF

v_call: TRBV6-1
j_call: TRBJ1-1
cdr3_aa: CASSPRDRGSNTEAFF

v_call: TRBV7-2
j_call: TRBJ1-2
cdr3_aa: CASSLVPGEQGDGYTF

v_call: TRBV19
j_call: TRBJ1-6
cdr3_aa: CASSLRGDSPLHF

v_call: TRBV24-1
j_call: TRBJ1-5
cdr3_aa: CATSEGQVNQPQHF

v_call: TRBV11-2
j_call: TRBJ2-3
cdr3_aa: CASSLRGLRSTDTQYF

v_call: TRBV10-3
j_call: TRBJ1-2
cdr3_aa: CAISYTGTPGGYTF

v_call: TRBV20-1
j_call: TRBJ2-1
cdr3_aa: CSASPPSGRSYNEQFF

v_call: TRBV7-9
j_call: TRBJ1-5
cdr3_aa: CASSLGSPPDSNQPQHF

v_call: TRBV19
j_call: TRBJ2-7
cdr3_aa: CASRQNTGTVYEQYF

v_call: TRBV27
j_call: TRBJ1-1
cdr3_aa: CASGQRTSRAFF

v_call: TRBV11-2
j_call: TRBJ2-1
cdr3_aa: CASHNPTGVNEQFF

v_call: TRBV11-2
j_call: TRBJ2-3
cdr3_aa: CASSPRLPASTDTQYF

v_call: TRBV12-3/TRBV12-4
j_call: TRBJ2-7
cdr3_aa: CASSYDLGTGVYEQYF

v_call: TRBV5-1
j_call: TRBJ2-3
cdr3_aa: CASSSSGTGNADTQYF

v_call: TRBV2
j_call: TRBJ1-1
cdr3_aa: CASRRPTGFTEAFF

v_call: TRBV6-1
j_call: TRBJ2-2
cdr3_aa: CASSDVRGWAGELFF

v_call: TRBV20-1
j_call: TRBJ2-7
cdr3_aa: CSASLTNPYEQYF

v_call: TRBV7-2
j_call: TRBJ2-5
cdr3_aa: CASRRTGGEETQYF

v_call: TRBV4-3
j_call: TRBJ1-4
cdr3_aa: CASSQDAGGSGGKLFF

v_call: TRBV19
j_call: TRBJ1-1
cdr3_aa: CASSANRDGRHMNTEAFF

v_call: TRBV7-9
j_call: TRBJ2-3
cdr3_aa: CASRSSGADTQYF

v_call: TRBV5-1
j_call: TRBJ1-4
cdr3_aa: CASSGPTGRGKLFF

v_call: TRBV27
j_call: TRBJ2-3
cdr3_aa: CASRAGGPTDTQYF

v_call: TRBV6-1
j_call: TRBJ1-2
cdr3_aa: CASRDLYGYTF

v_call: TRBV6-2/TRBV6-3
j_call: TRBJ2-1
cdr3_aa: CASSRTSRVTYNEQFF

v_call: TRBV2
j_call: TRBJ2-3
cdr3_aa: CASSPGGAGTDTQYF

v_call: TRBV20-1
j_call: TRBJ2-7
cdr3_aa: CSASERRSGGAEQYF

v_call: TRBV5-1
j_call: TRBJ2-3
cdr3_aa: CASSPTGAPDTQYF

v_call: TRBV20-1
j_call: TRBJ2-3
cdr3_aa: CSARTGSIVDTQYF

v_call: TRBV12-3/TRBV12-4
j_call: TRBJ1-2
cdr3_aa: CASSAWDRRDYGYTF

v_call: TRBV7-2
j_call: TRBJ1-5
cdr3_aa: CASSSDSGYNQPQHF